This TCR beta chain comes out of a study of T-cell reconstitution after alpha-beta-depleted transplantation in children. Trimming stripped 3 bases from V and 3 bases from J, with 17 bases between. The CDR3 spans 16 residues. CDR1 and CDR2 from the germline V gene are SGHDT and YYEEEE. The authors prepared the TCRbeta library with unique molecular identifiers. TCRdb recomputed calls from the PCR reads with MiXCR, one row per CDR3 protein. The sample includes some 500,000 distinct CDR3 sequences, about a sixth seen only once; the top ten take 3.3%. The clonotype originates from a human donor who donated a stem cell graft to a child with acute lymphoblastic leukemia. Sequenced material: PBMCs from the stem cell graft donor, taken from the stem cell graft. The chain has TRBV5-6 and TRBJ2-3; possibly TRBD1 or TRBD2 for D (5 bases each). The CDR3 sequence is CASSSFVGDLTDTQYF. In nucleotides, the CDR3 is TGTGCCAGCAGCTCCTTTGTGGGGGACCTAACAGATACGCAGTATTTT.